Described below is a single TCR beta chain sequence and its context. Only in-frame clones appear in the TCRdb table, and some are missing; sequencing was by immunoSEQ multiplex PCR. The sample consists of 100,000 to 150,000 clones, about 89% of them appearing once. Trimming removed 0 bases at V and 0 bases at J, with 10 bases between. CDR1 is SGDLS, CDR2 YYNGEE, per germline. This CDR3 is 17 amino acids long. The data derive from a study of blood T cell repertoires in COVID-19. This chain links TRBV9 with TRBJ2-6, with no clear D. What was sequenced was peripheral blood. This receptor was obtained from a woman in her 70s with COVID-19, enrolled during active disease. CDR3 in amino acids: CASSVAPRPSGANVLTF. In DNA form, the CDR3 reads TGTGCCAGCAGCGTAGCTCCCAGGCCCTCTGGGGCCAACGTCCTGACTTTC. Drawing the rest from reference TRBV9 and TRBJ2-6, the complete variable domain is DSGVTQTPKHLITATGQRVTLRCSPRSGDLSVYWYQQSLDQGLQFLIQYYNGEERAKGNILERFSAQQFPDLHSELNLSSLELGDSALYFCASSVAPRPSGANVLTFGAGSRLTVL.